These 3 T cell receptor beta chains share one sample of origin, sequenced in a study of CD8+CD57+ T cells in acquired aplastic anemia. Genomic DNA, the template, was used for profiling of the TCR beta VDJ and CDR3. Using its own MiXCR run on the reads, TCRdb lists one record per CDR3 protein. The sample holds 150,000 to 200,000 distinct CDR3 sequences; around 50% are singletons and the top ten take 10% to 15%. CD8+CD57+ cell expansion, shown by flow cytometry, had occurred in the patients selected for sequencing. Sequenced: sorted CD4+, CD8+, or CD8+CD57+ T cells (not recorded which) from PBMCs. The receptors originated from a human donor with aplastic anemia.

This clonotype occurred many times. The V gene is TRBV6-1, the J gene TRBJ2-6; D is possibly TRBD1 (7 bases). From germline, CDR1 is MNHNS and CDR2 SASEGT. This CDR3 is 14 amino acids long. V gave up 5 bases and J gave up 9 bases, with 14 bases separating them. This CDR3 is CASSLRGAYNVLTF. CDR3 nucleotide sequence: TGTGCCAGCAGTCTCAGGGGGGCCTACAACGTCCTGACTTTC.

This clonotype was counted ten times or more. CDR3 sequence reads: CSTTSGGNHGYTF. CDR3 sequence (DNA): TGCAGCACCACATCAGGGGGTAATCATGGCTACACCTTC. The gene calls are TRBV29-1 and TRBJ1-2; TRBD1 matches at 7 bases. V was pared by 8 bases and J by 6 bases, with 12 bases of the junction left unmatched. The CDR3 is 13 amino acids. Germline loops: CDR1 SQVTM, CDR2 ANQGSEA.

With respect to this clonotype: This sequence may be a read error, since a much larger clone differs from it by one base. The chain uses TRBV7-9 and TRBJ2-7; D remains unclear. Germline lookup yields CDR1 SEHNR and CDR2 FQNEAQ (reference sequence). The CDR3 totals 14 residues. CDR3 sequence reads: CASSSTDGNYEQCF. DNA of the CDR3: TGTGCCAGCAGCTCGACGGACGGAAACTACGAGCAGTGCTTC.